This TCR beta chain was observed in a study of Ad26.COV2.S vaccination and SARS-CoV-2 variants. The overall study: Each vaccinee took Ad26.COV2.S intramuscularly, once or twice 56 days apart.

Treatment defined: over 15 received Ad26.COV2.S at low or high dose, single or two shots; several received placebo; per-sample allocation not given. After the first vaccine or placebo injection, samples were drawn on day 63. Vaccination employed an Ad26 vector expressing the Wuhan-strain SARS-CoV-2 spike. The table came from immunoSEQ multiplex PCR; TCRdb's copy has only in-frame clones and leaves some out. The table includes some 480,000 clones, about 83% detected once. V lost 1 base, J lost 8 bases, and 17 bases lay in between. This CDR3 has 15 residues. Per the germline V gene, CDR1 is LGHDT and CDR2 is YNNKEL (reference sequence).

The sequences come from peripheral blood, collected in a trial of Ad26.COV2.S vaccine versus placebo. The TCR was taken from a person aged 18-65 years who received the Ad26.COV2.S COVID-19 vaccine or a placebo. The V call is TRBV3-1 (or the pseudogene TRBV3-2), the J call TRBJ2-5; maybe TRBD2 (6 bases). DNA for the CDR3: TGTGCCAGCAGCCAAGGACCGGGAGCTGAGGAAACCCAGTACTTC. This translates into CASSQGPGAEETQYF.